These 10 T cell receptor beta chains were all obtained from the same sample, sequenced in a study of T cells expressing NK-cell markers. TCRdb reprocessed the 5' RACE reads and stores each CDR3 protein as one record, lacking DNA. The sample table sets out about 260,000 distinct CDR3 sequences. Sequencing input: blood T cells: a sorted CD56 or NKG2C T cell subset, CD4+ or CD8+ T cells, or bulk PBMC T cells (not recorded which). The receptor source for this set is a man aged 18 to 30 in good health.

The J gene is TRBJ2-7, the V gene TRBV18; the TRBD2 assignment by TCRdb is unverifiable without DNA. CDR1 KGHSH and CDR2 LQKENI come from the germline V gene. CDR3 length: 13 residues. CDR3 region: CASSKSSGYEQYF.

This CDR3 reads CASSVKLRQYF. The rearrangement uses TRBV7-2 and TRBJ2-7. CDR1 and CDR2 from the germline V gene are SGHTA and FQGNSA. CDR3 length equals 11 residues.

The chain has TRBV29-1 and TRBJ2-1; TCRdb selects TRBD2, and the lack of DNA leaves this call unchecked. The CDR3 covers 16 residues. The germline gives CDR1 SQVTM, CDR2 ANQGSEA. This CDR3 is CSGEGLAENNYNEQFF.

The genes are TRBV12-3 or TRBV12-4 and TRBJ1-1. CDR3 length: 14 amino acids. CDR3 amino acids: CASSPSGGHTEAFF.

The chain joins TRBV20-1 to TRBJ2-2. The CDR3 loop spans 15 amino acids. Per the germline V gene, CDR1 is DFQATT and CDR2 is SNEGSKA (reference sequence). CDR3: CSARDLLTNTGELFF.

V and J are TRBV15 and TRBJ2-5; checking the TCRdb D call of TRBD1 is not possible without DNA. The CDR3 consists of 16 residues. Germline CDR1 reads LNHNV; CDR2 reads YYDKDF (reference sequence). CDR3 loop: CATSRLQGAGQETQYF.

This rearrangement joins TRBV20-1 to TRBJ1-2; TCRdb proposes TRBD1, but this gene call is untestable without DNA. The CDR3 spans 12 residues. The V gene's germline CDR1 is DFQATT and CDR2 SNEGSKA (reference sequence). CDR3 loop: CSAATADYGYTF.

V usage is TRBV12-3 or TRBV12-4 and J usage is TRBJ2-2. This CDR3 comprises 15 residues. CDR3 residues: CASSQKGPPTGELFF.

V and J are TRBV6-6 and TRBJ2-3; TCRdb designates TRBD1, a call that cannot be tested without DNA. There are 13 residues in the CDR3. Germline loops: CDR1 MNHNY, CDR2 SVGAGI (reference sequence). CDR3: CASSTDRVDTQYF.

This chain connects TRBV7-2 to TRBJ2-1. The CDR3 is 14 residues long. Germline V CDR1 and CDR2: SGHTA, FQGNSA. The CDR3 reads CASSLVSGYNEQFF.